This T cell receptor beta chain was obtained from a study of shared clonotypes between healthy human individuals. At the level of the study: Donors had three CD4 naive, three CD4 memory, two CD8 naive and one CD8 memory plate apiece.

Study findings and constraints: The authors expected sequencing depth to affect clonotype sharing among donors.

Naivety among CD8 cells was defined by CD45RO negativity and positive CCR7 selection, thereby excluding terminally differentiated effector memory CD45RA+ cells. The CDR3 consists of 14 residues. The V end was cut by 3 bases, the J end by 5 bases, with 15 bases between. The germline gives CDR1 SGHDT, CDR2 YYEEEE. Comments on this clone: The antigen is undetermined.

The protocol was immunoSEQ multiplex PCR, while the TCRdb copy is restricted to in-frame clones and leaves out a portion. The sample includes about 2 million clones, around 96% of them seen just once. Material: naive CD8+ T cells sorted from blood. The TCR was taken from a man younger than 35 in good health. The chain combines TRBV5-6 with TRBJ2-7; D unclear. The CDR3 reads CASSWGSSLNEQYF. The CDR3 nucleotides read TGTGCCAGCAGCTGGGGTTCTTCCCTTAACGAGCAGTACTTC.